Sequencing of this TCR beta chain was carried out in a study of blood T cell repertoires in COVID-19. Overall study: Spain, Italy and the United States supplied samples that represented acute and convalescent COVID-19. The cDNA or gDNA used as material had been derived from T cells, B-cell-depleted T cells, or PBMCs.

V shed 2 bases and J 2 bases; nucleotides not matched to a gene: 3. Per germline, CDR1 KGHSH and CDR2 LQKENI. This CDR3 has 15 residues. Measured with immunoSEQ multiplex PCR; TCRdb has only the in-frame clones, and not every one. The sample shows roughly 92,000 clones, over 70% of them seen only once. This receptor was taken from an elderly woman with active or convalescent COVID-19. The sample was peripheral blood. The chain couples TRBV18 to TRBJ2-3; the match to TRBD1 covers 8 bases. The CDR3 sequence is CASSPSRGLTDTQYF. CDR3 nucleotide sequence: TGTGCCAGCTCACCATCCAGGGGGCTCACAGATACGCAGTATTTT. The complete variable domain, with remaining parts taken from reference TRBV18 and TRBJ2-3, reads NAGVMQNPRHLVRRRGQEARLRCSPMKGHSHVYWYRQLPEEGLKFMVYLQKENIIDESGMPKERFSAEFPKEGPSILRIQQVVRGDSAAYFCASSPSRGLTDTQYFGPGTRLTVL.